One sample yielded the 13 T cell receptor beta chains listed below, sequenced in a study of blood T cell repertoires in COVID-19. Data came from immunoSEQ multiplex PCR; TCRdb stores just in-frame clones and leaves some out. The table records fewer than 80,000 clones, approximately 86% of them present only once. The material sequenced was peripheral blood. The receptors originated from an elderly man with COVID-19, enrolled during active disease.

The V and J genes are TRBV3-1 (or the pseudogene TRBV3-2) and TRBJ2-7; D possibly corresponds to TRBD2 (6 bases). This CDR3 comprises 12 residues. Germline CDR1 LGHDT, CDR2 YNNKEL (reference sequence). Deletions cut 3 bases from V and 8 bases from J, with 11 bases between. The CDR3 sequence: CASSHAGTQQYF. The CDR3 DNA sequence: TGTGCCAGCAGCCATGCGGGAACTCAGCAGTACTTC.

CDR3 in amino acids: CASSLNRGWDTEAFF. Here the CDR3 DNA reads TGTGCCAGTAGTTTGAACAGGGGATGGGACACTGAAGCTTTCTTT. This chain uses TRBV19 with TRBJ1-1; 7 bases are shared with TRBD1. The J segment lost 3 bases and the V segment lost 5 bases, leaving 9 bases of the junction unmatched. This CDR3 has 15 amino acids. Germline-derived CDR1 and CDR2 are LNHDA and SQIVND (reference sequence).

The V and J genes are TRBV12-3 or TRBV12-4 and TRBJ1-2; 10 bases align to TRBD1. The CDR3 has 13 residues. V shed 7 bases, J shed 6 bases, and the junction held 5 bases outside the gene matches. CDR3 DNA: TGTGCCAGCACCCGGGACAGGGGACATGGCTACACCTTC. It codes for CASTRDRGHGYTF.

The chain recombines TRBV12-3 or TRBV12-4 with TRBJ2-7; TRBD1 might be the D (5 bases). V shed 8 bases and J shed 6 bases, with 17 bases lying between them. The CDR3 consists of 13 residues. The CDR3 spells CASVRATQGEQYF. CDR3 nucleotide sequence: TGTGCCAGCGTCAGGGCCACCCAGGGCGAGCAGTACTTC.

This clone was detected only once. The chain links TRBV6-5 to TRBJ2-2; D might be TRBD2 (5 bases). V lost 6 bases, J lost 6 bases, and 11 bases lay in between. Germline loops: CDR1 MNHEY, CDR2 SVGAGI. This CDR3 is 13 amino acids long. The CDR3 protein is CASRDPRAGELFF. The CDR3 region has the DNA TGTGCCAGCAGGGACCCGAGGGCCGGGGAGCTGTTTTTT.

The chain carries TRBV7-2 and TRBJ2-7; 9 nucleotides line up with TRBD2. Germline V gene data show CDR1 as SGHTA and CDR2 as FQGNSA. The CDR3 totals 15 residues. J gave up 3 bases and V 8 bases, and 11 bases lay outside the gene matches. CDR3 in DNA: TGTGCCAGCGCCTTAGGATTAGCGGGGGTCTACGAGCAGTACTTC. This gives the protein CASALGLAGVYEQYF.

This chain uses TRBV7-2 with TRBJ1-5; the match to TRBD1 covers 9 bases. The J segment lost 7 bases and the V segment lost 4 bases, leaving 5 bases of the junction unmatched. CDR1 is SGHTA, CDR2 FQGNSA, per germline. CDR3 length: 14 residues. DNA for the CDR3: TGTGCCAGCAGCTCCACGACAGGGGGGCAGCCCCAGCATTTT. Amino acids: CASSSTTGGQPQHF.

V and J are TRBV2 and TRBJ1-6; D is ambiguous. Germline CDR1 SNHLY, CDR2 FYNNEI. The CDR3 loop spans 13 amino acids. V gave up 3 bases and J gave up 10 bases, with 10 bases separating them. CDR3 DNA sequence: TGTGCCAGCAGTGATATGAGGGAATCACCCCTCCACTTT. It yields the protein CASSDMRESPLHF.

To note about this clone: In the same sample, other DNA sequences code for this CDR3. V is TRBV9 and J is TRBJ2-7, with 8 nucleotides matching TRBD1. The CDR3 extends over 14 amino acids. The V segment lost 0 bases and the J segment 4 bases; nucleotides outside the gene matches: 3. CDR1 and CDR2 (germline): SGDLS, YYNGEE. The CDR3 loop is CASSVGQGAYEQYF. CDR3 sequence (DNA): TGTGCCAGCAGCGTAGGCCAGGGGGCATACGAGCAGTACTTC.

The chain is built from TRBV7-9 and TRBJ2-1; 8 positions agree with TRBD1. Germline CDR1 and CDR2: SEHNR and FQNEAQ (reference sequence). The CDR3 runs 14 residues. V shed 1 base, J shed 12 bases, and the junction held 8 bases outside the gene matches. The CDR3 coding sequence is TGTGCCAGCAGCTTAGGACAGGGGACTGGTGTGCAGTTCTTC. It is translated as CASSLGQGTGVQFF.

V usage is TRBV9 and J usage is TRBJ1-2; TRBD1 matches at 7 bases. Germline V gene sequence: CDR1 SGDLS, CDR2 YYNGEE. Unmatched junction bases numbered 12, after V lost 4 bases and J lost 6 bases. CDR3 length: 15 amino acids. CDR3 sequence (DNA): TGTGCCAGCAGCACCCGACAGGGTAATAGGGATGGCTACACCTTC. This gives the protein CASSTRQGNRDGYTF.

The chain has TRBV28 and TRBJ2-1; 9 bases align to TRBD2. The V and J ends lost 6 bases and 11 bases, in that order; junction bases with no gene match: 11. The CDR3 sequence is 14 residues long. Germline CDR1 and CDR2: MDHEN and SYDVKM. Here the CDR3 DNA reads TGTGCCAGCAGGCCCCCGGGACTAGCTACCAAGCAGTTCTTC. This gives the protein CASRPPGLATKQFF.

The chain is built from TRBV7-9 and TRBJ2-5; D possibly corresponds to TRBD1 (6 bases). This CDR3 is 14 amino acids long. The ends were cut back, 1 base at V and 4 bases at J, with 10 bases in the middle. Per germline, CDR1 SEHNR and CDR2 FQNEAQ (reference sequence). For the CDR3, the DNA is TGTGCCAGCAGCTTAGTTGCAGGGGTAGAGACCCAGTACTTC. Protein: CASSLVAGVETQYF.